Listed below are T cell receptor beta chains from one sample, sequenced in a study of T cells in Graves' hyperthyroidism and ophthalmopathy. TCRdb re-analysed the multiplex PCR reads in MiXCR, keeping a single row per CDR3 protein. In the table there are roughly 650,000 distinct CDR3 sequences, about a sixth of which are singletons. The sequenced sample consisted of blood. Receptors were obtained from a woman between 40 and 50 years old with Graves' ophthalmopathy. Each CDR3 is given without its conserved first and last residue. Only some rows state a clone size, as once, few, many or a class for expanded clones.

TRBJ2-7 | 13 | few | TRBV6-1 | ASSEGLALPYEQY
TRBJ2-7 | 12 | few | TRBV20-1 | SAQPGTGGGEQY
TRBJ1-1 | 13 | few | TRBV20-1 | SARNATDPNTEAF
TRBJ2-1 | 16 | - | TRBV19 | ASCPGLAGGSETQEQF
TRBJ2-3 | 13 | - | TRBV5-1 | ASTPLAGNTDTQY
TRBJ2-1 | 9 | many | TRBV2 | ASSVALEQF
TRBJ1-5 | 11 | few | TRBV9 | ASSYTGTQPQH
TRBJ2-7 | 13 | few | TRBV5-1 | ASSLEEASSYEQY
TRBJ2-1 | 13 | many | TRBV19 | ASSIILASYNEQF
TRBJ1-1 | 11 | many | TRBV28 | ASSLGWGQRAF
TRBJ2-5 | 12 | many | TRBV7-2 | ASSSWGAGETQY
TRBJ1-4 | 10 | many | TRBV7-8 | ASSQPNEKLF
TRBJ2-3 | 15 | few | TRBV7-3 | ASSLTGAGAAYDTQY
TRBJ2-7 | 12 | many | TRBV18 | ASSQDRGKYEQY
TRBJ2-2 | 14 | few | TRBV7-3 | ASSLNRGQNTGELF
TRBJ2-1 | 14 | many | TRBV9 | ASSVEALAAYNEQF
TRBJ2-7 | 13 | - | TRBV6-2/TRBV6-3 | ASSYSLAGSYEQY
TRBJ2-2 | 13 | few | TRBV5-1 | ASSQQGSDTGELF
TRBJ2-3 | 11 | many | TRBV6-1 | ASSEWPTDTQY
TRBJ2-1 | 10 | many | TRBV6-1 | ASSQTHNEQF
TRBJ1-1 | 13 | - | TRBV7-9 | ASSLDAGGVSEAF
TRBJ2-1 | 14 | few | TRBV11-2 | ASSQPGLAAYNEQF
TRBJ2-3 | 15 | - | TRBV5-6 | ASSLRLAGVGTDTQY
TRBJ2-7 | 14 | - | TRBV14 | ASSQDRSSPDYEQY
TRBJ2-1 | 15 | many | TRBV11-2 | ASSFTPGLHTYNEQF
TRBJ1-5 | 13 | - | TRBV3-1 | ASSQDAGTGQPQH
- | 13 | few | TRBV20-1 | SARTSVFSYNEQY
TRBJ2-2 | 11 | few | TRBV10-3 | AMTSGWTGELF
TRBJ2-2 | 13 | few | TRBV19 | ASSITDRNTGELF
TRBJ2-2 | 12 | many | TRBV28 | ASRMTGWNGELF
TRBJ1-2 | 13 | few | TRBV4-2 | ASSQPSTGLYGYT
TRBJ2-7 | 13 | many | TRBV7-6 | ASTPAGGPAYEQY
TRBJ1-6 | 14 | - | TRBV11-3 | ASSQDPRQGNSPLH
TRBJ2-7 | 13 | few | TRBV28 | ASSVLSSGYYEQY
TRBJ2-1 | 13 | - | TRBV20-1 | SARKSGGPYNEQF
TRBJ2-7 | 11 | - | TRBV6-1 | ASSDLYPYEQY
TRBJ2-1 | 11 | many | TRBV2 | ASILRVYNEQF
TRBJ2-2 | 15 | few | TRBV7-2 | ASSPRWNEPNTGELF
TRBJ2-4 | 12 | once | TRBV12-3/TRBV12-4 | ASSLDGGGNIQY
TRBJ2-2 | 13 | - | TRBV11-2 | ASRQSQTNTGELF
TRBJ2-3 | 15 | many | TRBV3-1 | ASSQKVVAGRVHTQY
TRBJ2-6 | 12 | once | TRBV9 | ASSVFSGANVLT
TRBJ2-4 | 14 | few | TRBV6-7 | ASSYGTWVIENIQY
TRBJ2-3 | 13 | many | TRBV18 | ASSRSGQGQLAQY
TRBJ2-1 | 13 | many | TRBV28 | ASDRTSLIYNEQF
TRBJ2-1 | 16 | - | TRBV6-1 | ASSRSGGSLSVYNEQF
TRBJ1-4 | 15 | - | TRBV2 | ASSEFTGTVRGEKLF
TRBJ2-7 | 11 | - | TRBV7-2 | ASALLVSYEQY
TRBJ1-2 | 11 | - | TRBV7-9 | ASSPTGWGGYT
TRBJ2-7 | 13 | many | TRBV5-1 | ASSLGAGQLYEQY
TRBJ2-3 | 13 | few | TRBV27 | ASSPRRTYTDTQY
TRBJ2-7 | 14 | many | TRBV27 | ASSLAQGALSYEQY
TRBJ2-1 | 12 | - | TRBV19 | ASSNFGGDNEQF
TRBJ2-5 | 10 | few | TRBV6-1 | ASSQMWETQY
TRBJ2-6 | 16 | - | TRBV6-2/TRBV6-3 | ASSYLGTASSGANVLT
TRBJ1-5 | 12 | many | TRBV10-3 | AISEGHNNQPQH
TRBJ1-1 | 13 | - | TRBV7-9 | ASSLNTDANTEAF
TRBJ2-3 | 12 | many | TRBV2 | ASSATGGTDTQY
TRBJ2-7 | 13 | many | TRBV6-1 | ASSPREDPFYEQY